A selection of T cell receptor beta chains follows, all from one sample in a study of T cells after yellow fever vaccination. TCRdb re-derived calls from the 5' RACE reads in MiXCR, one entry per CDR3 protein. Of some 300,000 distinct CDR3 sequences listed, around 10% are singletons. Material: CD4+ T cells sorted from PBMCs, obtained 45 days after the yellow fever booster vaccination. The receptors were gathered from a young man who received the YFV17D yellow fever vaccine. Both conserved end residues are part of each CDR3. Fields, in order: V gene, J gene, clone size, D gene, CDR3 protein, CDR3 DNA. A D gene is named only where the DNA matches it firmly. Some rows have no size entry. The others give once, few or many, or a class for an expanded clone.

V gene: TRBV10-3
J gene: TRBJ1-6
clone size: few
D gene: NA
CDR3 protein: CAIRKTPSSYNSPLHF
CDR3 DNA: TGTGCCATCAGGAAGACACCGAGCTCCTATAATTCACCCCTCCACTTT

V gene: TRBV6-5
J gene: TRBJ2-1
clone size: NA
D gene: NA
CDR3 protein: CASSYSMPAQSSEQFF
CDR3 DNA: TGTGCCAGCAGTTACTCGATGCCAGCCCAAAGCAGTGAGCAGTTCTTC

V gene: TRBV7-2
J gene: TRBJ2-3
clone size: NA
D gene: NA
CDR3 protein: CASSRGERDTQYF
CDR3 DNA: TGTGCCAGCAGCCGGGGAGAAAGGGATACGCAGTATTTT

V gene: TRBV7-2
J gene: TRBJ1-1
clone size: few
D gene: NA
CDR3 protein: CASSSQQKEAFF
CDR3 DNA: TGTGCCAGCAGTTCTCAACAAAAAGAAGCTTTCTTT

V gene: TRBV4-3
J gene: TRBJ1-4
clone size: few
D gene: TRBD1
CDR3 protein: CASSQGDRADGNEKLFF
CDR3 DNA: TGCGCCAGCAGCCAAGGAGACAGGGCAGACGGTAATGAAAAACTGTTTTTT

V gene: TRBV4-1
J gene: TRBJ2-2
clone size: few
D gene: NA
CDR3 protein: CASSQVYPETGELFF
CDR3 DNA: TGCGCCAGCAGCCAAGTTTACCCCGAGACCGGGGAGCTGTTTTTT

V gene: TRBV29-1
J gene: TRBJ2-1
clone size: many
D gene: TRBD1
CDR3 protein: CSVETTGSDEQFF
CDR3 DNA: TGCAGCGTTGAGACGACAGGGTCCGATGAGCAGTTCTTC

V gene: TRBV11-2
J gene: TRBJ1-1
clone size: many
D gene: TRBD1
CDR3 protein: CASSPFRDSLNTEAFF
CDR3 DNA: TGTGCCAGCAGCCCCTTTCGGGACAGCTTGAACACTGAAGCTTTCTTT

V gene: TRBV10-3
J gene: TRBJ2-7
clone size: few
D gene: TRBD1
CDR3 protein: CAITDRRGRGSYEQYF
CDR3 DNA: TGTGCCATCACCGATCGCAGGGGGCGCGGGTCCTACGAGCAGTACTTC

V gene: TRBV6-6
J gene: TRBJ2-1
clone size: NA
D gene: TRBD2
CDR3 protein: CASSYKTSGGDNEQFF
CDR3 DNA: TGTGCCAGCAGTTACAAGACTAGCGGGGGGGATAATGAGCAGTTCTTC

V gene: TRBV2
J gene: TRBJ2-6
clone size: few
D gene: TRBD1
CDR3 protein: CASSITGTGGAGANVLTF
CDR3 DNA: TGTGCCAGCAGCATTACCGGGACAGGGGGTGCTGGGGCCAACGTCCTGACTTTC